The text below deals with one TCR beta chain. V lost 2 bases to trimming and J lost 0 bases, with 15 bases between them. The germline V gene encodes CDR1 LGHDT and CDR2 YNNKEL (reference sequence). This CDR3 contains 17 residues. Assignments of participants to cohorts depended upon their own reported clinical history. The sample originates from a study of blood T cell repertoires in COVID-19. Study summary: COVID-19 samples from acute and convalescent phases originated in the United States, Italy and Spain. PBMCs, B-cell-depleted T cells, or T cells were the source of the cDNA or gDNA that made up the material.

Original analysis: Amplification with reference gene primers provided the estimates of nucleated cell counts. Assay used: immunoSEQ multiplex PCR; TCRdb lists only in-frame clones, some missing. D and trimming were read from the DNA, whereas the V and J calls and clone size are those reported in that table. The data contain approximately 240,000 clones, approximately 80% of them singletons. The genes are TRBV3-1 (or the pseudogene TRBV3-2) and TRBJ2-3; D may be TRBD2 (6 bases). The clonotype comes from a woman between 40 and 55 years old with acute COVID-19. The sample was PBMCs or T cells enriched from blood (not recorded which). The CDR3: CASSQSGLSSSTDTQYF. The CDR3 DNA sequence: TGTGCCAGCAGCCAATCCGGACTATCAAGCAGCACAGATACGCAGTATTTT.